The 20 T cell receptor beta chains below were found in one sample sequenced in a study of blood T cell repertoires in COVID-19. TCRdb's copy holds only in-frame clones and misses some; the assay was immunoSEQ multiplex PCR. The sample includes 130,000 to 150,000 clones, 82% of them seen just once. Input material: peripheral blood. All receptors derive from a human donor with acute or convalescent COVID-19. The donor label of this sample is uncertain.

The J gene is TRBJ2-3, the V gene TRBV5-4; D unresolved. Germline lookup yields CDR1 SGHNT and CDR2 YYREEE (reference sequence). The CDR3 is 13 residues long. V lost 4 bases to trimming and J lost 2 bases, with 8 bases between them. CDR3 nucleotides: TGTGCCAGCAGCCAGGATCCCACAGATACGCAGTATTTT. Its translation is CASSQDPTDTQYF.

CDR3 region: CASSYVYRGGNTEAFF. Written as DNA, the CDR3 is TGTGCCAGCAGTTACGTCTACAGGGGAGGGAACACTGAAGCTTTCTTT. The chain carries TRBV6-5 and TRBJ1-1, with 7 bases fitting TRBD1. This CDR3 region has 16 residues. Losses at the gene ends were 2 bases for V and 1 base for J; bases not matched to a gene: 7. Per germline, CDR1 MNHEY and CDR2 SVGAGI.

This chain connects TRBV5-6 to TRBJ1-3; the D is unclear. V was cut by 3 bases and J by 4 bases, with 11 bases left in between. Looked up from germline, CDR1 is SGHDT and CDR2 is YYEEEE. The CDR3 covers 14 residues. CDR3 nucleotides: TGTGCCAGCAGCTCTTGGGCAGAAGGAAACACCATATATTTT. Its protein product is CASSSWAEGNTIYF.

This clone has just a few counts. The chain couples TRBV5-1 to TRBJ2-1; 11 positions agree with TRBD2. In germline, CDR1 is SGHRS, CDR2 YFSETQ. With 3 bases clipped from V and 8 bases from J, the junction kept 4 bases outside the gene matches. This CDR3 is built from 14 residues. In DNA, the CDR3 is TGCGCCAGCAGCTATAGCGGGGGGGCCCATGAGCAGTTCTTC. Translation gives CASSYSGGAHEQFF.

The chain has TRBV6-5 and TRBJ1-3; TRBD1 might be the D (5 bases). This CDR3 region has 15 residues. Per germline, CDR1 MNHEY and CDR2 SVGAGI. With 6 bases removed from V and 2 bases from J, the gap between germline ends came to 14 bases. CDR3 DNA sequence: TGTGCCAGCAGCCGCGTGGGGGGAGCTGGAAACACCATATATTTT. Encoded protein: CASSRVGGAGNTIYF.

The DNA of the CDR3 is TGTGCCAGCAGCCCATTTGGGGGAGGCTACGAGCAGTACTTC. Translating it yields CASSPFGGGYEQYF. The chain has TRBV7-2 and TRBJ2-7, with D possibly TRBD2 on 6 matching bases. Germline loops: CDR1 SGHTA, CDR2 FQGNSA. The germline V and J ends were trimmed by 5 bases and 3 bases, with 14 bases remaining between them. This CDR3 region has 14 residues.

The V call is TRBV29-1, the J call TRBJ2-1, with D maybe TRBD2 (6 bases). This CDR3 has 15 amino acids. Germline assignment: CDR1 SQVTM and CDR2 ANQGSEA. V lost 3 bases, J lost 6 bases, and 18 bases lay in between. The CDR3 coding sequence is TGCAGCGTTGACTACGCGGGGCCACGTCCCAATGAGCAGTTCTTC. This sequence encodes CSVDYAGPRPNEQFF.

This chain connects TRBV5-1 to TRBJ1-3, with 8 bases lining up with TRBD1. The CDR3 has 15 amino acids. Germline assignment: CDR1 SGHRS and CDR2 YFSETQ. After removal of 3 bases from V and 0 bases from J, the junction contained 2 bases not matched to a gene. Here the CDR3 DNA reads TGCGCCAGCAGCTCCACAGGGGGCTCTGGAAACACCATATATTTT. Amino acid sequence: CASSSTGGSGNTIYF.

The chain recombines TRBV7-2 with TRBJ2-1; 9 bases are shared with TRBD2. This CDR3 comprises 17 residues. The junction had 13 bases not matched to a gene; V was cut back by 5 bases and J by 5 bases. Germline values: CDR1 SGHTA, CDR2 FQGNSA. The CDR3 loop reads CASSTSPSSGANNEQFF. CDR3 DNA sequence: TGTGCCAGCAGCACTAGCCCTTCTAGCGGGGCGAACAATGAGCAGTTCTTC.

The chain couples TRBV27 to TRBJ2-3, with a weak D call TRBD2 (6 bases). V was trimmed by 8 bases and J by 0 bases, leaving 21 bases between them. This CDR3 comprises 17 residues. In germline, CDR1 is MNHEY, CDR2 SMNVEV (reference sequence). The CDR3 is CASEQVTGVPSTDTQYF. The CDR3 nucleotides read TGTGCCAGCGAGCAAGTGACGGGGGTCCCTAGCACAGATACGCAGTATTTT.

V usage is TRBV10-2 and J usage is TRBJ2-1; TRBD2 aligns across 8 bases. With V trimmed by 5 bases and J by 12 bases, 9 bases remained unmatched. The CDR3 has 13 amino acids. Germline V CDR1 and CDR2: WSHSY, SAAADI. CDR3 nucleotides: TGCGCCAGCAGTAATAATGTCGGGGGGGTGCAGTTCTTC. It encodes CASSNNVGGVQFF.

This chain joins TRBV10-1 and TRBJ1-5; D is perhaps TRBD1 (6 bases). Germline V gives CDR1 WNHNN, CDR2 SYGVQD (reference sequence). Deletions cut 3 bases from V and 0 bases from J, with 27 bases between. The CDR3 contains 21 residues. In DNA, the CDR3 is TGCGCCAGCAGTGAAGGCGACGCCCTCACTCTGGGGGCTTATAGCAATCAGCCCCAGCATTTT. Amino acid sequence: CASSEGDALTLGAYSNQPQHF.

The V call is TRBV2, the J call TRBJ1-2; TRBD1 aligns across 9 bases. The length of the CDR3 is 15 residues. CDR1 is SNHLY and CDR2 is FYNNEI in the germline V gene. The J segment lost 3 bases and the V segment lost 1 base, leaving 3 bases of the junction unmatched. The CDR3, as DNA: TGTGCCAGCAGTGAAGGGACAGGGGCGTACTATGGCTACACCTTC. Its translation: CASSEGTGAYYGYTF.

The rearrangement joins TRBV4-3 to TRBJ2-3, with a possible D match to TRBD1 (6 bases). The CDR3 is 15 amino acids. Between the trimmed V and J ends, which lost 4 bases and 2 bases, there was a span of 13 bases. Per germline, CDR1 LGHNA and CDR2 YSLEER. CDR3 protein: CASSLGGGATDTQYF. The CDR3 region has the DNA TGCGCCAGCAGCCTAGGGGGTGGGGCCACAGATACGCAGTATTTT.

The chain couples TRBV7-9 to TRBJ2-3, with a possible D match to TRBD2 (5 bases). The V and J ends lost 0 bases and 4 bases respectively, with 17 bases between them. The V gene's germline CDR1 is SEHNR and CDR2 FQNEAQ (reference sequence). The CDR3 runs to 17 residues. CDR3 sequence: CASSLANGNNKPDTQYF. For the CDR3, the DNA is TGTGCCAGCAGCTTAGCTAACGGGAACAATAAACCAGATACGCAGTATTTT.

The genes are TRBV2 and TRBJ2-4; 8 positions match TRBD1. CDR3 length: 14 residues. Germline CDR1 and CDR2: SNHLY and FYNNEI. The ends lost 2 bases at V and 6 bases at J; junction bases unmatched: 3. The CDR3 nucleotides read TGTGCCAGCAGTGAAAGGCAGGGGGCAAACATTCAGTACTTC. It is translated as CASSERQGANIQYF.

The V call is TRBV2, the J call TRBJ2-2, with D maybe TRBD1 (6 bases). The V end was cut by 7 bases, the J end by 4 bases, with 16 bases between. The CDR3 has 15 residues. Per the germline V gene, CDR1 is SNHLY and CDR2 is FYNNEI. The CDR3 is CASTKTQGSTGELFF. The CDR3, as DNA: TGTGCCAGCACCAAGACACAGGGTAGCACCGGGGAGCTGTTTTTT.

Here the CDR3 reads CASSPGTGGQETQYF. In DNA form, the CDR3 reads TGTGCCAGCAGCCCGGGGACAGGGGGGCAAGAGACCCAGTACTTC. The genes are TRBV3-1 (or the pseudogene TRBV3-2) and TRBJ2-5; 11 bases are shared with TRBD1. V lost 4 bases to trimming and J lost 2 bases; unmatched junction nucleotides: 3. Germline V lookup: CDR1 LGHDT, CDR2 YNNKEL (reference sequence). CDR3 size: 15 residues.

The rearrangement links TRBV27 to TRBJ2-7; TRBD1 matches 9 bases. CDR1 and CDR2 (germline): MNHEY, SMNVEV (reference sequence). The ends lost 5 bases at V and 9 bases at J; junction bases unmatched: 17. The CDR3 totals 16 residues. The CDR3 coding sequence is TGTGCCAGCAGTAGCCGCCCGGGACAGGGTAACCTCGGGCAGTACTTC. Encoded protein: CASSSRPGQGNLGQYF.

This clone came up once. The rearrangement uses TRBV7-9 and TRBJ2-7; D unclear. V lost 8 bases, J lost 0 bases, and 14 bases lay in between. The CDR3 totals 14 residues. Per the germline V gene, CDR1 is SEHNR and CDR2 is FQNEAQ (reference sequence). Here the CDR3 DNA reads TGTGCCAGCGCCCTACTCGTTAGCTCCTACGAGCAGTACTTC. This encodes CASALLVSSYEQYF.